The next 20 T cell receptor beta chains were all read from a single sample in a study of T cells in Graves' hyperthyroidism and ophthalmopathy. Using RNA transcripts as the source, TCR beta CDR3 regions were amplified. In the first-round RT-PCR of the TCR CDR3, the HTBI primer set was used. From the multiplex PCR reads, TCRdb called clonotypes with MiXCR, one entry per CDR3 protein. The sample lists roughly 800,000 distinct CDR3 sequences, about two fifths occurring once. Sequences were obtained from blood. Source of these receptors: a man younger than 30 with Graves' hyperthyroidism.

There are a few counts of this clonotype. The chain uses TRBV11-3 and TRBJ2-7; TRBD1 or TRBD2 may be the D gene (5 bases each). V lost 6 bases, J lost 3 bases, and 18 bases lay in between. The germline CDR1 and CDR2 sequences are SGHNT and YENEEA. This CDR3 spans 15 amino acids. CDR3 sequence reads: CASSYSRGQGYEQYF. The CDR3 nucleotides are TGTGCCAGCAGTTACTCGAGAGGGCAGGGCTACGAGCAGTACTTC.

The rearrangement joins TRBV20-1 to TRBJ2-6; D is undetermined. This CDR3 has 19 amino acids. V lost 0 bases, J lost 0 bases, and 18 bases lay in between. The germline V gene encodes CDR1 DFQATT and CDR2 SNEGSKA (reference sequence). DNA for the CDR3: TGCAGTGCTAGAGATAGTGTTTTGGGTCGAAGCTCTGGGGCCAACGTCCTGACTTTC. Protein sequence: CSARDSVLGRSSGANVLTF.

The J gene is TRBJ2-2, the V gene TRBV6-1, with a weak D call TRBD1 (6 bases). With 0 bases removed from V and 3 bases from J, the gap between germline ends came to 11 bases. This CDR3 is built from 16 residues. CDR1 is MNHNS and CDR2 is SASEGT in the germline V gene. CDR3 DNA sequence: TGTGCCAGCAGTGAAGCTACAGAGGGGGACACCGGGGAGCTGTTTTTT. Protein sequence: CASSEATEGDTGELFF.

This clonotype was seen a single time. The CDR3 DNA sequence: TGTGCCACGATCACTGATGGGGGTGGCACTGAAGCTTTCTTT. Protein product: CATITDGGGTEAFF. V is TRBV10-3 and J is TRBJ1-1, with TRBD1 as a possible D gene (5 bases). CDR3 length: 14 residues. Germline CDR1 ENHRY, CDR2 SYGVKD. V was pared by 10 bases and J by 4 bases, with 19 bases between.

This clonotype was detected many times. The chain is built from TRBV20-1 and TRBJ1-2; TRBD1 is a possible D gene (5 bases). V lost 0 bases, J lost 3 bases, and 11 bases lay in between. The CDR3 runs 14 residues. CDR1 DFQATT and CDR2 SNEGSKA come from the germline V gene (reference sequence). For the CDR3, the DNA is TGCAGTGCTAGAGATCTCCAGGGACACTATGGCTACACCTTC. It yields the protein CSARDLQGHYGYTF.

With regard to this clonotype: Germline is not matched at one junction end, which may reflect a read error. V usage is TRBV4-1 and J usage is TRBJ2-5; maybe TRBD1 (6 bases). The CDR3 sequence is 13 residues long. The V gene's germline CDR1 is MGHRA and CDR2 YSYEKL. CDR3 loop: CASSQEQGETQYF. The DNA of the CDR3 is TGTGCCAGCAGCCAAGAGCAGGGGGAGACCCAGTACTTC.

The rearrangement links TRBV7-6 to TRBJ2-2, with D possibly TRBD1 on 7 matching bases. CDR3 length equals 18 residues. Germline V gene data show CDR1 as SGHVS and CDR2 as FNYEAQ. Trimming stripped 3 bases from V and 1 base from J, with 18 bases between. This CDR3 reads CASSFGQAGDLNTGELFF. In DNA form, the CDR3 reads TGTGCCAGCAGCTTCGGACAGGCAGGGGACTTGAACACCGGGGAGCTGTTTTTT.

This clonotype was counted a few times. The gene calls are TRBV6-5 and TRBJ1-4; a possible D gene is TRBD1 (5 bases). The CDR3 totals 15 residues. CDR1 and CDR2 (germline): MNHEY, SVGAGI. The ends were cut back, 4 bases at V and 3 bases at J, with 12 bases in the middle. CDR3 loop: CASSLRVGPNEKLFF. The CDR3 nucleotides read TGTGCCAGCAGTTTGCGGGTGGGGCCTAATGAAAAACTGTTTTTT.

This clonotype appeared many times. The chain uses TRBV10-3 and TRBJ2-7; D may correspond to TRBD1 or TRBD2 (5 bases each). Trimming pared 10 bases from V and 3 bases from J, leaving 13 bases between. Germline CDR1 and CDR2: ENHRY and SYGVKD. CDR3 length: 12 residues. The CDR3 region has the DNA TGTGCCACCCTGGGGGAGCTCTACGAGCAGTACTTC. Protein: CATLGELYEQYF.

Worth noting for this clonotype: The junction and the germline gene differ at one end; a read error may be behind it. The CDR3 DNA is TGTGCCAGCAGTGAATACAGGGCCCGCTCTGGGGCCAACGTCCTGACTTTC. As protein: CASSEYRARSGANVLTF. V gene TRBV10-3 combines with J gene TRBJ2-6; tentative D call: TRBD1 (6 bases). CDR1 ENHRY and CDR2 SYGVKD come from the germline V gene. The CDR3 covers 17 residues.

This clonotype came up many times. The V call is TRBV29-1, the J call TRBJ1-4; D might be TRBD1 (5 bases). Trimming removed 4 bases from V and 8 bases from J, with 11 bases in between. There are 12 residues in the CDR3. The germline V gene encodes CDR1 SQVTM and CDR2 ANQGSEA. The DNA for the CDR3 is TGCAGCGTTGGTGGGGCCGGGGAAAAACTGTTTTTT. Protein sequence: CSVGGAGEKLFF.

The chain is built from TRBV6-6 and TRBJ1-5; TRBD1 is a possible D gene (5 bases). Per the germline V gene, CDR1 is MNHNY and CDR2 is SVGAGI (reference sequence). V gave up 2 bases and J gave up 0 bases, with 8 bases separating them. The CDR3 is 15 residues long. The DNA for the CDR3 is TGTGCCAGCAGTTACAAGACAGATAGCAATCAGCCCCAGCATTTT. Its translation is CASSYKTDSNQPQHF.

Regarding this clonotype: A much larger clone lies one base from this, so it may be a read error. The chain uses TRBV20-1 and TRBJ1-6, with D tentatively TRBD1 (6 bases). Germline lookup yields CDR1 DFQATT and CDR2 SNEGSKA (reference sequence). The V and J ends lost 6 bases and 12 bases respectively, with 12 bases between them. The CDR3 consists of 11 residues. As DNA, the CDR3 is TGCAGTGCCTTGCAAGGGGGACCCCTCCACTTT. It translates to CSALQGGPLHF.

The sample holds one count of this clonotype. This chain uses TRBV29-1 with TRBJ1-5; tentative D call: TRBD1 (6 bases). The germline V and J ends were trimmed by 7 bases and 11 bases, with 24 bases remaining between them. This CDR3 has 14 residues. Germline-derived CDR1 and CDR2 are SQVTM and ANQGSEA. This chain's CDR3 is CSARTVGGQETQHF. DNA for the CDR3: TGCAGCGCAAGGACAGTGGGTGGACAAGAGACCCAGCATTTT.

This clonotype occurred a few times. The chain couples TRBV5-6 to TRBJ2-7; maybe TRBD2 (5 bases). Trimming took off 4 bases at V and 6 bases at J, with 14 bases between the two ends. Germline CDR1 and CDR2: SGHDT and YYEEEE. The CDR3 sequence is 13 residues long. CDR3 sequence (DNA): TGTGCCAGCAGCCCTACATCAGGACTCGAGCAGTACTTC. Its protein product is CASSPTSGLEQYF.

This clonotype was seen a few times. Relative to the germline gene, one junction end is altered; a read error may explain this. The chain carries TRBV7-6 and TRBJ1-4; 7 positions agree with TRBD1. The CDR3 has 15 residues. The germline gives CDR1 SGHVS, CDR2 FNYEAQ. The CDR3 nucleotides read TGTGCCAGCAGCTTCCAAACAGGGGTGGCTGAAAAACTGCTTTTT. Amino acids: CASSFQTGVAEKLLF.

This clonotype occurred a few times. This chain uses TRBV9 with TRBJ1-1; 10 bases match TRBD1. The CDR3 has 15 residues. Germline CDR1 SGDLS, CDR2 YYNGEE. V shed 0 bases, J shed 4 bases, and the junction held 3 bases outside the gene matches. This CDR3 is CASSVGGTGVTEAFF. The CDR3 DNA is TGTGCCAGCAGCGTAGGGGGGACAGGGGTCACTGAAGCTTTCTTT.

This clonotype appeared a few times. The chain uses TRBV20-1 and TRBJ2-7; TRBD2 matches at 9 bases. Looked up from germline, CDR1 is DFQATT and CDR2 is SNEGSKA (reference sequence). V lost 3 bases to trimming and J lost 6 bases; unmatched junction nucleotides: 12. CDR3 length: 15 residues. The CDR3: CSARASAGGPSEQYF. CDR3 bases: TGCAGTGCTAGGGCCAGTGCGGGAGGGCCATCCGAGCAGTACTTC.

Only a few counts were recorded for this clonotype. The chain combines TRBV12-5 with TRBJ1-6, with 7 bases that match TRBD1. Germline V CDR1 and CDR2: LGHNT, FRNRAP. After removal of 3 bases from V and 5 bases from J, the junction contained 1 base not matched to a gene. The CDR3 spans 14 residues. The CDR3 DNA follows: TGTGCTAGTGGTTTAGGACAGGATAATTCACCCCTCCACTTT. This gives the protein CASGLGQDNSPLHF.

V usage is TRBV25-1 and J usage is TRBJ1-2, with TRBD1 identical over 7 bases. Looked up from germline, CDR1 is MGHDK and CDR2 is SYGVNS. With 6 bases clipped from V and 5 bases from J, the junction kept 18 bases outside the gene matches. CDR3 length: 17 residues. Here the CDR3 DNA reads TGTGCCAGCAGCCAATTTCCCGGGACAGCGCCTGAGTATGGCTACACCTTC. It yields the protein CASSQFPGTAPEYGYTF.